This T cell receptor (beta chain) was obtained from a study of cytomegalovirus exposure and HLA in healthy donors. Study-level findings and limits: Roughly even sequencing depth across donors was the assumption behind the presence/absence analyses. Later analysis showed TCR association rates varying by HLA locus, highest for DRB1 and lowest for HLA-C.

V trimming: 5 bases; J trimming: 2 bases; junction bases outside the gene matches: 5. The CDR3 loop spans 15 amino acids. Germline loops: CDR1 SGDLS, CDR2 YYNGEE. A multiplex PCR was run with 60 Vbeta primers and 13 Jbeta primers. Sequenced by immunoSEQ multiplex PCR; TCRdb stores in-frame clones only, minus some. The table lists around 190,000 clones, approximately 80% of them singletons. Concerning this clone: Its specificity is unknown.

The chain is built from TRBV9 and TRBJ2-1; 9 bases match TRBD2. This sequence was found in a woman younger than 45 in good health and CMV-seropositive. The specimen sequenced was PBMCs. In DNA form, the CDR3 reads TGTGCCAGCAGTTTACTAGCGGGCCCCTACAATGAGCAGTTCTTC. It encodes CASSLLAGPYNEQFF.